One and the same sample provided the 30 T cell receptor beta chains below, sequenced in a study of blood T cell repertoires in COVID-19. Here immunoSEQ multiplex PCR was the method, and the copy in TCRdb shows in-frame clones only, minus some. The sample includes 37,000 or so clones, roughly 88% of them seen just once. Sample: peripheral blood. The source of these receptors is a man between 60 and 75 years old with active COVID-19.

The chain couples TRBV4-1 to TRBJ2-1; D possibly corresponds to TRBD1 (6 bases). Looked up from germline, CDR1 is MGHRA and CDR2 is YSYEKL. The CDR3 runs to 15 residues. V was shortened by 0 bases and J by 9 bases, with 15 bases between the two germline ends. The CDR3 region is CASSQEQGFAGEQFF. The CDR3 nucleotides are TGCGCCAGCAGCCAAGAACAGGGTTTCGCGGGTGAGCAGTTCTTC.

The J gene is TRBJ1-2, the V gene TRBV5-5; D perhaps matches TRBD1 (6 bases). This CDR3 has 14 residues. Germline CDR1 is SGHKS and CDR2 is YYEKEE (reference sequence). V lost 0 bases to trimming and J lost 8 bases, with 14 bases between them. The CDR3 spells CASSLGMGAEGYTF. CDR3 coding DNA: TGTGCCAGCAGCTTGGGTATGGGGGCAGAAGGCTACACCTTC.

Details on this clone: At one end the junction does not follow the germline gene, possibly because of a read error. The chain uses TRBV7-9 and TRBJ1-4; 7 positions match TRBD1. Germline V gives CDR1 SEHNR, CDR2 FQNEAQ (reference sequence). This CDR3 is built from 15 residues. CDR3: CASRPYRGGDEKLFF. The CDR3 coding sequence is TGTGCCAGCAGACCATACAGGGGTGGGGATGAGAAACTGTTTTTT.

The chain recombines TRBV19 with TRBJ1-2, with D unresolved. The V gene lost 7 bases and the J gene lost 4 bases, with 22 bases spanning the gap. The CDR3 totals 16 residues. Germline V gives CDR1 LNHDA, CDR2 SQIVND (reference sequence). The CDR3 region has the DNA TGTGCCAGTACCAAAACTGGAGGCTCAACCTTCTATGGCTACACCTTC. Its protein is CASTKTGGSTFYGYTF.

V is TRBV29-1 and J is TRBJ1-2, with 7 bases that match TRBD1. The CDR3 is 13 residues long. V was pared by 6 bases and J by 2 bases, with 6 bases of the junction left unmatched. Germline V CDR1 and CDR2: SQVTM, ANQGSEA. CDR3 residues: CSVTGTVNYGYTF. DNA of the CDR3: TGCAGCGTAACCGGGACAGTCAACTATGGCTACACCTTC.

This clone was counted a single time. The J gene is TRBJ2-1, the V gene TRBV3-1 (or the pseudogene TRBV3-2), with D perhaps TRBD2 (5 bases). Trimming cost V 0 bases and J 1 base, with 7 bases left between them. CDR1 LGHDT and CDR2 YNNKEL come from the germline V gene (reference sequence). CDR3 length: 15 amino acids. This chain's CDR3 is CASSQELGSYNEQFF. The CDR3 DNA is TGTGCCAGCAGCCAAGAACTAGGGTCCTACAATGAGCAGTTCTTC.

V is TRBV18 and J is TRBJ2-2; D not certain. This CDR3 spans 15 amino acids. CDR1 and CDR2 from the germline V gene are KGHSH and LQKENI. V was trimmed by 0 bases and J by 1 base, leaving 6 bases between them. The CDR3 is CASSPPTRNTGELFF. The CDR3 DNA is TGTGCCAGCTCACCACCGACACGGAACACCGGGGAGCTGTTTTTT.

This chain joins TRBV7-2 and TRBJ1-5; the match to TRBD1 covers 7 bases. This CDR3 has 17 amino acids. V shed 5 bases and J 6 bases; nucleotides not matched to a gene: 16. CDR1 and CDR2 (germline): SGHTA, FQGNSA. The CDR3 loop reads CASSPRAGTEGTQPQHF. Written as DNA, the CDR3 is TGTGCCAGCAGCCCAAGGGCGGGGACAGAGGGGACTCAGCCCCAGCATTTT.

This chain uses TRBV19 with TRBJ1-5, with TRBD1 identical over 8 bases. Per the germline V gene, CDR1 is LNHDA and CDR2 is SQIVND (reference sequence). The trim removed 6 bases at V and 4 bases at J, leaving 8 bases unmatched. The CDR3 contains 15 residues. Here the CDR3 reads CASRRERTGNQPQHF. Here the CDR3 DNA reads TGTGCCAGTAGAAGAGAGAGGACAGGGAATCAGCCCCAGCATTTT.

The V call is TRBV19, the J call TRBJ1-5, with a weak D call TRBD1 (6 bases). The CDR3 sequence is 13 residues long. CDR1 is LNHDA, CDR2 SQIVND, per germline (reference sequence). Trimming cost V 11 bases and J 5 bases, with 16 bases left between them. The chain's CDR3 is CAAGRTVDQPQHF. In nucleotides, the CDR3 is TGTGCCGCGGGCCGGACAGTTGATCAGCCCCAGCATTTT. The variable domain in full, with the rest retrieved from reference TRBV19 and TRBJ1-5, is DGGITQSPKYLFRKEGQNVTLSCEQNLNHDAMYWYRQDPGQGLRLIYYSQIVNDFQKGDIAEGYSVSREKKESFPLTVTSAQKNPTAFYLCAAGRTVDQPQHFGDGTRLSIL.

There are a few counts of this clone. DNA of the CDR3: TGCGCCAGCAGCCGTAGCGGGACTAGCGGGAGCACAGATACGCAGTATTTT. This translates into CASSRSGTSGSTDTQYF. This chain connects TRBV4-3 to TRBJ2-3; 12 nucleotides match TRBD2. The CDR3 consists of 17 residues. V shed 4 bases and J 0 bases; nucleotides not matched to a gene: 5. Germline loops: CDR1 LGHNA, CDR2 YSLEER.

The rearrangement joins TRBV7-9 to TRBJ1-1, with TRBD1 as a possible D gene (5 bases). Germline CDR1 reads SEHNR; CDR2 reads FQNEAQ (reference sequence). V shed 7 bases and J shed 0 bases, with 15 bases lying between them. The CDR3 length is 15 residues. The CDR3 loop reads CASTRTGGLNTEAFF. The DNA of the CDR3 is TGTGCCAGCACTCGCACCGGGGGTTTGAACACTGAAGCTTTCTTT. Full variable domain (rest looked up from reference TRBV7-9 and TRBJ1-1): DTGVSQNPRHKITKRGQNVTFRCDPISEHNRLYWYRQTLGQGPEFLTYFQNEAQLEKSRLLSDRFSAERPKGSFSTLEIQRTEQGDSAMYLCASTRTGGLNTEAFFGQGTRLTVV.

The V call is TRBV27, the J call TRBJ2-7, with 9 bases matching TRBD2. Germline V gene sequence: CDR1 MNHEY, CDR2 SMNVEV (reference sequence). V gave up 4 bases and J gave up 3 bases; unmatched junction bases: 10. CDR3 size: 16 residues. The CDR3 DNA reads TGTGCCAGCAGTTCAATAGCGGGAGTCCTTGGCTACGAGCAGTACTTC. This sequence encodes CASSSIAGVLGYEQYF.

The chain carries TRBV10-1 and TRBJ1-1; 8 bases line up with TRBD1. J was trimmed by 0 bases and V by 3 bases; bases with no gene match: 3. Germline lookup yields CDR1 WNHNN and CDR2 SYGVQD (reference sequence). The CDR3 has 15 amino acids. In DNA, the CDR3 is TGCGCCAGCAGTGAAGGGACAGGAATGAACACTGAAGCTTTCTTT. Translating it yields CASSEGTGMNTEAFF.

The chain links TRBV7-2 to TRBJ1-3, with no clear D. Deletions cut 0 bases from V and 0 bases from J, with 12 bases between. The germline CDR1 and CDR2 sequences are SGHTA and FQGNSA. The CDR3 runs to 17 residues. The chain's CDR3 is CASSLAVQVFSGNTIYF. In DNA, the CDR3 is TGTGCCAGCAGCTTAGCAGTCCAGGTTTTCTCTGGAAACACCATATATTTT.

As DNA, the CDR3 is TGTGCCAGCAGCGCGGGGACTAGCGGCACAGATACGCAGTATTTT. The encoded protein is CASSAGTSGTDTQYF. The chain has TRBV9 and TRBJ2-3, with TRBD2 matching over 10 bases. The CDR3 totals 15 residues. Germline assignment: CDR1 SGDLS and CDR2 YYNGEE. After removal of 3 bases from V and 1 base from J, the junction contained 2 bases not matched to a gene.

This chain links TRBV5-4 with TRBJ2-5; maybe TRBD2 (6 bases). Per germline, CDR1 SGHNT and CDR2 YYREEE (reference sequence). The CDR3 sequence is 16 residues long. V lost 1 base and J 4 bases, leaving 17 bases between the germline ends. Here the CDR3 reads CASSLSVGGPGETQYF. DNA for the CDR3: TGTGCCAGCAGCTTGAGTGTGGGAGGCCCGGGAGAGACCCAGTACTTC.

The rearrangement links TRBV7-8 to TRBJ2-6; 9 nucleotides agree with TRBD1. Germline assignment: CDR1 SGHVS and CDR2 FQNEAQ. The CDR3 loop spans 16 amino acids. J was trimmed by 1 base and V by 7 bases; bases with no gene match: 5. The chain's CDR3 is CASNPTGGSGANVLTF. The CDR3 nucleotides are TGTGCCAGCAACCCGACAGGGGGTTCTGGGGCCAACGTCCTGACTTTC. The entire variable domain, with the rest obtained from reference TRBV7-8 and TRBJ2-6, is as follows: GAGVSQSPRYKVAKRGQDVALRCDPISGHVSLFWYQQALGQGPEFLTYFQNEAQLDKSGLPSDRFFAERPEGSVSTLKIQRTQQEDSAVYLCASNPTGGSGANVLTFGAGSRLTVL.

The rearrangement links TRBV5-6 to TRBJ2-3; D may be TRBD2 (6 bases). The V gene's germline CDR1 is SGHDT and CDR2 YYEEEE. CDR3 size: 15 residues. Trimming removed 2 bases at V and 3 bases at J, with 13 bases between. The CDR3 DNA follows: TGTGCCAGCAGCTTTCAGGACCGGGAGACAGATACGCAGTATTTT. It yields the protein CASSFQDRETDTQYF. The complete variable domain, with remaining parts taken from reference TRBV5-6 and TRBJ2-3, reads DAGVTQSPTHLIKTRGQQVTLRCSPKSGHDTVSWYQQALGQGPQFIFQYYEEEERQRGNFPDRFSGHQFPNYSSELNVNALLLGDSALYLCASSFQDRETDTQYFGPGTRLTVL.

This clone was detected only once. The chain links TRBV9 to TRBJ2-6, with D unclear. V was cut by 0 bases and J by 4 bases, with 5 bases left in between. Germline CDR1 reads SGDLS; CDR2 reads YYNGEE. CDR3 length: 14 residues. For the CDR3, the DNA is TGTGCCAGCAGCGTAGCGTCCGGGGCCAACGTCCTGACTTTC. Translation: CASSVASGANVLTF.

This chain links TRBV2 with TRBJ2-3; maybe TRBD2 (5 bases). This CDR3 spans 15 amino acids. Germline V gene lookup returns CDR1 SNHLY and CDR2 FYNNEI. Trimming pared 11 bases from V and 2 bases from J, leaving 20 bases between. The CDR3 loop is CASVGGLTYTDTQYF. In nucleotides, the CDR3 is TGTGCCTCCGTAGGAGGTCTTACTTACACAGATACGCAGTATTTT.

This clone was picked up one time. The chain joins TRBV18 to TRBJ2-2; unclear D gene. V shed 2 bases and J shed 10 bases, with 8 bases lying between them. From germline, CDR1 is KGHSH and CDR2 LQKENI. The CDR3 has 12 amino acids. The CDR3 loop is CASSPNPQELFF. For the CDR3, the DNA is TGTGCCAGCTCACCAAATCCCCAGGAGCTGTTTTTT.

The V call is TRBV28, the J call TRBJ2-1; 9 bases fit TRBD2. Trimming removed 4 bases from V and 10 bases from J; junction bases left unmatched: 5. Germline V CDR1 and CDR2: MDHEN, SYDVKM. The CDR3 covers 13 residues. The CDR3 DNA reads as TGTGCCAGCAGTTCCCCAACTAGCGGGGAGCAGTTCTTC. It codes for CASSSPTSGEQFF.

The chain employs TRBV4-1 and TRBJ2-3; 10 bases align to TRBD2. CDR1 MGHRA and CDR2 YSYEKL come from the germline V gene. The CDR3 spans 19 residues. J was trimmed by 0 bases and V by 1 base; bases with no gene match: 10. This CDR3 reads CASSQGASGSDASTDTQYF. In nucleotides, the CDR3 is TGCGCCAGCAGCCAAGGGGCTAGCGGGAGCGACGCGAGCACAGATACGCAGTATTTT.

V and J are TRBV28 and TRBJ1-1; 8 bases map to TRBD1. V trimming: 5 bases; J trimming: 4 bases; junction bases outside the gene matches: 6. CDR1 and CDR2 from the germline V gene are MDHEN and SYDVKM. The CDR3 extends over 14 amino acids. The DNA for the CDR3 is TGTGCCAGCAGTGCGGACAGGGAGTCCACTGAAGCTTTCTTT. The encoded protein is CASSADRESTEAFF.

This clone was recorded a few times. V is TRBV7-3 and J is TRBJ2-7; 8 bases are shared with TRBD2. Per germline, CDR1 SGHTA and CDR2 FQGTGA. Trimming cost V 8 bases and J 3 bases; bases outside gene matches: 6. This CDR3 comprises 13 residues. CDR3 sequence (DNA): TGTGCCAGCTCCGGGGGGGAGATCTACGAGCAGTACTTC. It yields the protein CASSGGEIYEQYF.

This chain uses TRBV6-2 or TRBV6-3 with TRBJ2-5; D possibly corresponds to TRBD1 (6 bases). The germline gives CDR1 MNHEY, CDR2 SVGEGT. CDR3 length: 15 amino acids. V gave up 5 bases and J gave up 2 bases, with 15 bases separating them. CDR3 residues: CASSPRQVLQETQYF. The CDR3 bases are TGTGCCAGCAGTCCCCGACAGGTTCTACAAGAGACCCAGTACTTC.

J is TRBJ2-5 and V is TRBV14, with 14 bases aligning to TRBD2. This CDR3 contains 16 residues. Germline CDR1 reads SGHDN; CDR2 reads FVKESK. Trimming at V came to 1 base and at J to 6 bases, leaving 4 bases not matched to a gene. CDR3 sequence: CASSQGGTSGRKTQYF. The CDR3 DNA follows: TGTGCCAGCAGCCAAGGAGGGACTAGCGGGAGAAAGACCCAGTACTTC.

The CDR3 DNA reads TGTGCCAGCAGTTACAACAGCTATGGCTACACCTTC. Its translation is CASSYNSYGYTF. V usage is TRBV6-2 or TRBV6-3 and J usage is TRBJ1-2; D not resolved. V was clipped by 2 bases and J by 4 bases, with 5 bases between them. Looked up from germline, CDR1 is MNHEY and CDR2 is SVGEGT. The CDR3 runs 12 residues.

The chain employs TRBV27 and TRBJ2-7; 10 bases map to TRBD1. CDR1 and CDR2 from the germline V gene are MNHEY and SMNVEV (reference sequence). The J segment lost 3 bases and the V segment lost 6 bases, leaving 5 bases of the junction unmatched. The CDR3 extends over 14 amino acids. The CDR3 DNA sequence: TGTGCCAGCAGCCGGGACAGGGGTTTCTACGAGCAGTACTTC. It is translated as CASSRDRGFYEQYF.